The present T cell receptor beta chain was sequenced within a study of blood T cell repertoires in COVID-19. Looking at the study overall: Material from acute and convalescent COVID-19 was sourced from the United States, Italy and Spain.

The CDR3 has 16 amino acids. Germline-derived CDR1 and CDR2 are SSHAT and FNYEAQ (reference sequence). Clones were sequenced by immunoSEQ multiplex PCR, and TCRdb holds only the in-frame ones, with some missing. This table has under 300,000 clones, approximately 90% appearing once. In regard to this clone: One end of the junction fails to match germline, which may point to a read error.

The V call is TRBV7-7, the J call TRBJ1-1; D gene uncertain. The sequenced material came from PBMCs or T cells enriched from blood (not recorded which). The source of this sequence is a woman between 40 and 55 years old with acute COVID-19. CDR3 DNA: TGTGCTAGCAGCTTAGCAGCAGGTCGTCCGAACACTGAAGCTTTCTTT. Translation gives CASSLAAGRPNTEAFF.